This passage covers 19 T cell receptor beta chains from one sample sequenced in a study of blood T cell repertoires in COVID-19. Produced via immunoSEQ multiplex PCR; TCRdb's table is partial and in-frame only. The sample yields more than 250,000 clones, approximately 85% seen once. Sequencing used PBMCs or T cells enriched from blood (not recorded which). The receptors stem from a man aged 25 to 40 who had recovered from COVID-19.

This clone came up once. The chain combines TRBV19 with TRBJ1-3; no reliable D call. Germline V CDR1 and CDR2: LNHDA, SQIVND (reference sequence). Trimming shortened V by 3 bases and J by 0 bases, and 9 bases separated the two germline ends. The CDR3 totals 15 residues. CDR3: CASSIFAFSGNTIYF. In DNA, the CDR3 is TGTGCCAGTAGTATCTTCGCGTTCTCTGGAAACACCATATATTTT.

A note on this clone: Other nucleotide sequences in the sample specify the same CDR3. The V and J genes are TRBV6-1 and TRBJ1-3, with no clear D. The CDR3 has 15 residues. Per germline, CDR1 MNHNS and CDR2 SASEGT. V lost 3 bases, J lost 0 bases, and 9 bases lay in between. The CDR3 loop reads CASSELGLSGNTIYF. The CDR3 nucleotides are TGTGCCAGCAGTGAGCTGGGCCTCTCTGGAAACACCATATATTTT.

The chain combines TRBV11-2 with TRBJ2-5; a possible D gene is TRBD1 (6 bases). CDR1 and CDR2 from the germline V gene are SGHAT and FQNNGV. The CDR3 sequence is 13 residues long. V was trimmed by 5 bases and J by 5 bases, leaving 12 bases between them. The CDR3 loop is CASSGGRRETQYF. The CDR3 nucleotides are TGTGCCAGCAGCGGGGGCCGGAGGGAGACCCAGTACTTC.

V gene TRBV2 combines with J gene TRBJ2-7, with TRBD2 identical over 10 bases. The CDR3 runs to 14 residues. CDR1 and CDR2 (germline): SNHLY, FYNNEI. V lost 8 bases, J lost 5 bases, and 9 bases stayed unmatched. CDR3 protein: CASGGSSGGHEQYF. The CDR3, as DNA: TGTGCCAGCGGAGGGTCTAGCGGGGGCCACGAGCAGTACTTC.

The CDR3 DNA is TGTGCCAGCAGCTTAATGGGACTTTGGGGAAGCTCCTACGAGCAGTACTTC. It encodes CASSLMGLWGSSYEQYF. The chain joins TRBV7-2 to TRBJ2-7; tentative D call: TRBD2 (6 bases). Germline V gene sequence: CDR1 SGHTA, CDR2 FQGNSA. The CDR3 covers 17 residues. The V end was cut by 2 bases, the J end by 0 bases, with 17 bases between.

This chain joins TRBV24-1 and TRBJ2-2, with 7 bases matching TRBD2. This CDR3 is built from 15 residues. V gave up 4 bases and J gave up 4 bases; unmatched junction bases: 5. Looked up from germline, CDR1 is KGHDR and CDR2 is SFDVKD. CDR3 residues: CATSDTTSITGELFF. CDR3 DNA: TGTGCCACCAGTGACACGACTAGCATCACCGGGGAGCTGTTTTTT.

The rearrangement joins TRBV2 to TRBJ2-5, with 9 bases identical to TRBD1. CDR1 SNHLY and CDR2 FYNNEI come from the germline V gene. The V and J ends lost 5 bases and 5 bases, in that order; junction bases with no gene match: 9. The CDR3 length is 15 residues. The CDR3 loop is CASSPPGQGRETQYF. CDR3 DNA: TGTGCCAGCAGTCCTCCGGGACAGGGTAGGGAGACCCAGTACTTC.

V and J are TRBV5-4 and TRBJ1-1; D unclear. Looked up from germline, CDR1 is SGHNT and CDR2 is YYREEE (reference sequence). The CDR3 sequence is 14 residues long. With 4 bases removed from V and 4 bases from J, the gap between germline ends came to 14 bases. As DNA, the CDR3 is TGTGCCAGCAGCCTGGGAGGGCGGGGCACTGAAGCTTTCTTT. This codes for CASSLGGRGTEAFF.

The genes are TRBV5-4 and TRBJ1-3, with 9 bases fitting TRBD1. The CDR3 is made up of 17 amino acids. CDR1 is SGHNT, CDR2 YYREEE, per germline (reference sequence). Germline trimming cut 4 bases from V and 0 bases from J; bases unmatched to any gene: 8. CDR3 in DNA: TGTGCCAGCAGCACGGGGACAGGGCCAAGCTCTGGAAACACCATATATTTT. Translation: CASSTGTGPSSGNTIYF. The variable domain in full, with the rest retrieved from reference TRBV5-4 and TRBJ1-3, is ETGVTQSPTHLIKTRGQQVTLRCSSQSGHNTVSWYQQALGQGPQFIFQYYREEENGRGNFPPRFSGLQFPNYSSELNVNALELDDSALYLCASSTGTGPSSGNTIYFGEGSWLTVV.

The chain is built from TRBV12-3 or TRBV12-4 and TRBJ1-5; TRBD1 might be the D (5 bases). The CDR3 sequence is 13 residues long. V was pared by 3 bases and J by 6 bases, with 9 bases between. This CDR3 reads CASSFGGAQPQHF. The CDR3 nucleotides are TGTGCCAGCAGTTTCGGAGGGGCTCAGCCCCAGCATTTT.

The chain has TRBV2 and TRBJ2-5, with D maybe TRBD2 (5 bases). The germline CDR1 and CDR2 sequences are SNHLY and FYNNEI. CDR3 size: 16 residues. V lost 3 bases, J lost 1 base, and 15 bases lay in between. The CDR3: CASSELGSRVQETQYF. Here the CDR3 DNA reads TGTGCCAGCAGTGAGTTAGGTTCGAGGGTCCAAGAGACCCAGTACTTC.

The V gene is TRBV5-1, the J gene TRBJ2-1, with 12 positions matching TRBD2. V shed 5 bases, J shed 4 bases, and the junction held 13 bases outside the gene matches. Germline V CDR1 and CDR2: SGHRS, YFSETQ. The CDR3 is made up of 18 amino acids. The CDR3 DNA follows: TGCGCCAGCAGTAGAACTGCAATAACTAGCGGGGGGTACAATGAGCAGTTCTTC. Translating gives CASSRTAITSGGYNEQFF.

The count of this clone is one. J is TRBJ1-1 and V is TRBV5-6; D may be TRBD1 (6 bases). Germline V gives CDR1 SGHDT, CDR2 YYEEEE. V lost 4 bases and J 0 bases, leaving 16 bases between the germline ends. The length of the CDR3 is 16 residues. The CDR3 loop reads CASSQTGRLMNTEAFF. CDR3 bases: TGTGCCAGCAGCCAAACAGGGCGGCTGATGAACACTGAAGCTTTCTTT.

To note about this clone: Within the sample, other DNA sequences also encode this same CDR3. The gene calls are TRBV9 and TRBJ1-3; tentative D call: TRBD1 (5 bases). Germline V gene sequence: CDR1 SGDLS, CDR2 YYNGEE. V lost 1 base, J lost 1 base, and 9 bases lay in between. The CDR3 contains 15 residues. CDR3 residues: CASSVSGVSGNTIYF. The DNA of the CDR3 is TGTGCCAGCAGCGTATCGGGGGTATCTGGAAACACCATATATTTT.

V is TRBV21-1 and J is TRBJ2-7; the D call in the table, TRBD1, was not verified against the DNA. TRBV21-1 is tagged as a pseudogene. The CDR3 spans 12 residues. The CDR3 sequence: CASIQEGHEQYF. CDR3 bases: TGTGCCAGCATACAGGAAGGCCACGAGCAGTACTTC.

The chain combines TRBV18 with TRBJ2-3, with TRBD2 matching 11 bases. The CDR3 spans 16 residues. Per germline, CDR1 KGHSH and CDR2 LQKENI. J was trimmed by 1 base and V by 3 bases; bases with no gene match: 3. The CDR3 region has the DNA TGTGCCAGCTCACCGTCACTAGCGGGGGGCACAGATACGCAGTATTTT. Residues: CASSPSLAGGTDTQYF.

The chain carries TRBV4-2 and TRBJ2-3, with D tentatively TRBD2 (6 bases). Looked up from germline, CDR1 is LGHNA and CDR2 is YNFKEQ. The CDR3 loop spans 18 amino acids. Trimming took off 0 bases at V and 0 bases at J, with 16 bases between the two ends. CDR3 coding DNA: TGTGCCAGCAGCCAAGAGATTACCGGGGGACCTAGCACAGATACGCAGTATTTT. Protein sequence: CASSQEITGGPSTDTQYF.

This clone was recorded only once. The chain joins TRBV16 to TRBJ1-1; D is perhaps TRBD1 (6 bases). The CDR3 contains 14 residues. Trimming took off 0 bases at V and 1 base at J, with 6 bases between the two ends. The germline gives CDR1 KGHSY, CDR2 FQNENV. CDR3 sequence reads: CASSQSGGNTEAFF. CDR3 in DNA: TGTGCCAGCAGCCAATCAGGGGGGAACACTGAAGCTTTCTTT.

The chain is built from TRBV7-2 and TRBJ2-7; 10 positions agree with TRBD1. The CDR3 length is 14 residues. Germline V lookup: CDR1 SGHTA, CDR2 FQGNSA. After removal of 1 base from V and 4 bases from J, the junction contained 1 base not matched to a gene. The CDR3 is CASSLVDRGYEQYF. CDR3 bases: TGTGCCAGCAGCTTAGTGGACAGGGGGTACGAGCAGTACTTC.